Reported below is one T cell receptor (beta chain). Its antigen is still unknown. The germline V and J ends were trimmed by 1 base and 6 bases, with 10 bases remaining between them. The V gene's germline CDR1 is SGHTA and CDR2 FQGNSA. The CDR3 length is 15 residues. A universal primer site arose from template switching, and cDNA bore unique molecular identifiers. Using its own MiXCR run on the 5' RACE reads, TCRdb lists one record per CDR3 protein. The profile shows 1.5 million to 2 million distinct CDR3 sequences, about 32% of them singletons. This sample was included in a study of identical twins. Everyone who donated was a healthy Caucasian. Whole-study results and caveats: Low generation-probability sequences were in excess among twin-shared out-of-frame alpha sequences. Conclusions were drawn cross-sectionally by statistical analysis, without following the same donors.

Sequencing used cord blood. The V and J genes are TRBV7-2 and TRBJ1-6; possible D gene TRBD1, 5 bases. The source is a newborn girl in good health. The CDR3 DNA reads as TGTGCCAGCAGCTTAGAGGGCAGGGTTAATTCACCCCTCCACTTT. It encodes CASSLEGRVNSPLHF.